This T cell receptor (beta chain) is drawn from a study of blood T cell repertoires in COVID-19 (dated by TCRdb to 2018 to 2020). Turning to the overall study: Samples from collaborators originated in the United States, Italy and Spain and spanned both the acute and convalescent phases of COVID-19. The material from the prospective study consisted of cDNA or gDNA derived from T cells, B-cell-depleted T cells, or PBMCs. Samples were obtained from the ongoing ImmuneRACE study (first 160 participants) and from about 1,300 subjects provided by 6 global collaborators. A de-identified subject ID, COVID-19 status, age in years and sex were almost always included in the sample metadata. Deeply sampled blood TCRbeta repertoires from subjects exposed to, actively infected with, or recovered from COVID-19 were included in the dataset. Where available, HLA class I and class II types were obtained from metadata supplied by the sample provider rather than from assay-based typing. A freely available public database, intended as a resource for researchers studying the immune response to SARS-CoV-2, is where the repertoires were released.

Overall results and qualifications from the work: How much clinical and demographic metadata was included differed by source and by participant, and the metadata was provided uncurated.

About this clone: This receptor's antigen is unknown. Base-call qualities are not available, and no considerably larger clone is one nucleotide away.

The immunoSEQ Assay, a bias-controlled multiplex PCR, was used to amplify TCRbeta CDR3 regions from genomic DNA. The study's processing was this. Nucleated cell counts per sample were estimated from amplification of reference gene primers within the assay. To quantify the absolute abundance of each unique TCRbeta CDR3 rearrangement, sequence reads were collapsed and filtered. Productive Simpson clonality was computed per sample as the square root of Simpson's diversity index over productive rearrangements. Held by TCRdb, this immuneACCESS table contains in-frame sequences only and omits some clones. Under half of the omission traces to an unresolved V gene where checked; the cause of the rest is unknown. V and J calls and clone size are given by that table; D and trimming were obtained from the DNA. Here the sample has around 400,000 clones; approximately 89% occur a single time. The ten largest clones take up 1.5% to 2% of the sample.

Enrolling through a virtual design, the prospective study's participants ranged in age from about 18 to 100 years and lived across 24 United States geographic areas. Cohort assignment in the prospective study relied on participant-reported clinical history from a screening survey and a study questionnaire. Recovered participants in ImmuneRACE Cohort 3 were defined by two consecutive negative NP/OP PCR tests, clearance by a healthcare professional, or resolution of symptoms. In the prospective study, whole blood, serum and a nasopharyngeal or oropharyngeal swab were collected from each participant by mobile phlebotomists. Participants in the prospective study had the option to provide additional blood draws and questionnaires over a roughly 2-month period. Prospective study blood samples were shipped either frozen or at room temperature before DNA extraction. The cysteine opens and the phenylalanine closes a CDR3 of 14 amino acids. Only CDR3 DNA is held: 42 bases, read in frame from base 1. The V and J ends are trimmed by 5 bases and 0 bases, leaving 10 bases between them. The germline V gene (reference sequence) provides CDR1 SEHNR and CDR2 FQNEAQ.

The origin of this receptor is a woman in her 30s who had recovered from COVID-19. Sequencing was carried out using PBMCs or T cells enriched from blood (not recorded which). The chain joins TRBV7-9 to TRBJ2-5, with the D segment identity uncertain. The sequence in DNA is TGTGCCAGCAGCCCCCTTCCCTACCAAGAGACCCAGTACTTC. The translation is CASSPLPYQETQYF.